This T cell receptor (beta chain) derives from a study of blood T cell repertoires in COVID-19. Study background: Acute and convalescent COVID-19 samples came from the United States, Italy and Spain. T cells, B-cell-depleted T cells, or PBMCs supplied cDNA or gDNA.

Authors' data handling: How many nucleated cells were present was estimated from reference gene primer amplification. The protocol was immunoSEQ multiplex PCR, while the TCRdb copy is restricted to in-frame clones and leaves out a portion. That table is the source of V, J and clone size, and D and trimming were worked out from the DNA. The table records 140,000 to 150,000 clones, about 80% of them present only once. From germline, CDR1 is SGHTA and CDR2 FQGNSA. The CDR3 has 15 residues. After removal of 4 bases from V and 5 bases from J, the junction contained 7 bases not matched to a gene. The material sequenced was peripheral blood. The receptor was derived from a man aged 50-59 years with acute or convalescent COVID-19. The chain joins TRBV7-2 to TRBJ2-3; 9 bases are a match to TRBD2. CDR3 amino acids: CASSSGTSLRDTQYF. CDR3 DNA: TGTGCCAGCAGCTCCGGGACTAGCCTCCGAGATACGCAGTATTTT.